The 16 T cell receptor beta chains listed next were all sequenced from one sample in a study of siplizumab effects on memory and regulatory T cells. Data came from immunoSEQ multiplex PCR; TCRdb stores just in-frame clones and leaves some out. The sample has some 65,000 clones; around 90% are singletons. Sequencing was carried out using Tregs sorted from blood. The receptors were gathered from a human donor in good health.

This chain links TRBV25-1 with TRBJ2-5, with 8 bases fitting TRBD2. V shed 3 bases, J shed 4 bases, and the junction held 7 bases outside the gene matches. The CDR3 covers 15 residues. From germline, CDR1 is MGHDK and CDR2 SYGVNS. CDR3 sequence: CASSDVGRAGETQYF. Here the CDR3 DNA reads TGTGCCAGCAGTGACGTCGGGAGGGCCGGAGAGACCCAGTACTTC.

The chain employs TRBV27 and TRBJ2-1; 13 bases line up with TRBD2. The germline gives CDR1 MNHEY, CDR2 SMNVEV (reference sequence). CDR3 size: 14 residues. The ends lost 5 bases at V and 12 bases at J; junction bases unmatched: 7. The CDR3 sequence: CASSLGLAGAGQFF. CDR3 sequence (DNA): TGTGCCAGCAGTCTAGGACTAGCGGGAGCTGGGCAGTTCTTC.

The J gene is TRBJ2-6, the V gene TRBV5-6; D gene uncertain. CDR3 length: 14 residues. Trimming took off 9 bases at V and 0 bases at J, with 10 bases between the two ends. Germline CDR1 reads SGHDT; CDR2 reads YYEEEE. CDR3 DNA sequence: TGTGCCACCTCGACGAGCTCTGGGGCCAACGTCCTGACTTTC. It yields the protein CATSTSSGANVLTF.

The chain is built from TRBV28 and TRBJ2-7; the match to TRBD2 covers 10 bases. Germline V CDR1 and CDR2: MDHEN, SYDVKM. CDR3 size: 15 residues. V gave up 4 bases and J gave up 3 bases; unmatched junction bases: 6. The CDR3 sequence: CASSSEREGHYEQYF. The CDR3, as DNA: TGTGCCAGCAGTTCTGAGCGGGAGGGCCACTACGAGCAGTACTTC.

The chain employs TRBV7-2 and TRBJ1-3; D not certain. The CDR3 has 16 amino acids. CDR1 SGHTA and CDR2 FQGNSA come from the germline V gene. The V gene lost 4 bases and the J gene lost 2 bases, with 15 bases spanning the gap. The CDR3 region is CASSSQGTTPGNTIYF. DNA of the CDR3: TGTGCCAGCAGCTCCCAAGGTACCACCCCTGGAAACACCATATATTTT. The full variable domain, its missing parts supplied by reference TRBV7-2 and TRBJ1-3, is GAGVSQSPSNKVTEKGKDVELRCDPISGHTALYWYRQSLGQGLEFLIYFQGNSAPDKSGLPSDRFSAERTGGSVSTLTIQRTQQEDSAVYLCASSSQGTTPGNTIYFGEGSWLTVV.

The chain uses TRBV7-8 and TRBJ1-1; D gene unclear. The CDR3 length is 13 residues. Germline assignment: CDR1 SGHVS and CDR2 FQNEAQ. V lost 3 bases to trimming and J lost 9 bases, with 14 bases between them. The CDR3: CASSFSSGSQAFF. CDR3 DNA sequence: TGTGCCAGCAGCTTTTCCAGCGGCTCTCAAGCTTTCTTT.

This clone was found a few times. J is TRBJ2-3 and V is TRBV2; the D call may be TRBD1 or TRBD2 (5 bases each). The CDR3 has 16 residues. Germline V lookup: CDR1 SNHLY, CDR2 FYNNEI. Trimming took 4 bases from V and 7 from J, leaving 21 bases between them. The CDR3 DNA is TGTGCCAGCAGTGCAGACGGGGCTATACTCGCAAATACGCAGTATTTT. Translation: CASSADGAILANTQYF.

The chain employs TRBV2 and TRBJ2-3; D unresolved. Trimming stripped 1 base from V and 8 bases from J, with 7 bases between. The CDR3 has 12 residues. CDR1 is SNHLY, CDR2 FYNNEI, per germline. CDR3 amino acids: CASSEVRGTQYF. In DNA form, the CDR3 reads TGTGCCAGCAGTGAAGTCAGAGGTACGCAGTATTTT.

The J gene is TRBJ1-1, the V gene TRBV7-9, with 7 nucleotides matching TRBD1. J was trimmed by 1 base and V by 5 bases; bases with no gene match: 1. The CDR3 length is 13 residues. In germline, CDR1 is SEHNR, CDR2 FQNEAQ (reference sequence). The CDR3: CASSRQGNTEAFF. The CDR3 DNA follows: TGTGCCAGCAGCAGACAGGGGAACACTGAAGCTTTCTTT.

The rearrangement uses TRBV28 and TRBJ2-4; D gene uncertain. Germline V lookup: CDR1 MDHEN, CDR2 SYDVKM. The CDR3 is 14 amino acids. V was clipped by 3 bases and J by 3 bases, with 9 bases between them. The CDR3 reads CASSFLGNKNIQYF. Here the CDR3 DNA reads TGTGCCAGCAGTTTTCTTGGGAACAAAAACATTCAGTACTTC.

This sequence joins TRBV28 and TRBJ1-4; tentatively, D is TRBD1 (5 bases). This CDR3 has 15 amino acids. V was shortened by 6 bases and J by 0 bases, with 11 bases between the two germline ends. In germline, CDR1 is MDHEN, CDR2 SYDVKM. The CDR3 protein is CASRVPGPTNEKLFF. The DNA for the CDR3 is TGTGCCAGCAGAGTCCCGGGACCAACTAATGAAAAACTGTTTTTT.

V is TRBV5-7 and J is TRBJ2-2, with D perhaps matching TRBD1 or TRBD2 (6 bases each). TRBV5-7 carries the ORF label, with uncertain function. The CDR3 runs 17 residues. Trimming took off 0 bases at V and 2 bases at J, with 14 bases between the two ends. The CDR3 sequence: CASSLAYRGPNTGELFF. The CDR3, as DNA: TGTGCCAGCAGCTTGGCATACCGGGGGCCCAACACCGGGGAGCTGTTTTTT.

J is TRBJ2-5 and V is TRBV28, with 10 bases aligning to TRBD2. Germline CDR1 is MDHEN and CDR2 is SYDVKM. The CDR3 length is 15 residues. The V segment lost 6 bases and the J segment 5 bases; nucleotides outside the gene matches: 9. The CDR3 loop is CASSPLSGRGETQYF. CDR3 in DNA: TGTGCCAGCAGCCCACTGAGCGGGAGGGGGGAGACCCAGTACTTC.

The V and J genes are TRBV5-5 and TRBJ1-2; D not certain. Deletions cut 4 bases from V and 7 bases from J, with 14 bases between. CDR1 and CDR2 from the germline V gene are SGHKS and YYEKEE (reference sequence). This CDR3 contains 13 residues. CDR3 protein: CASSRMFDSGYTF. The CDR3 DNA reads TGTGCCAGCAGCCGAATGTTTGACTCTGGCTACACCTTC.

J is TRBJ2-5 and V is TRBV5-1, with TRBD1 as a possible D gene (6 bases). The CDR3 contains 14 residues. V lost 4 bases and J 2 bases, leaving 12 bases between the germline ends. CDR1 and CDR2 (germline): SGHRS, YFSETQ. As DNA, the CDR3 is TGCGCCAGCAGCCGGACAGACATGCAAGAGACCCAGTACTTC. Protein: CASSRTDMQETQYF.

The chain links TRBV5-1 to TRBJ2-3, with 7 positions matching TRBD2. Germline CDR1 reads SGHRS; CDR2 reads YFSETQ. V lost 5 bases and J lost 6; bases outside the gene matches: 12. The CDR3 totals 15 residues. CDR3 in amino acids: CASSLISGKYDTQYF. The DNA of the CDR3 is TGCGCCAGCAGTTTAATAAGCGGGAAATACGATACGCAGTATTTT.